Below, 28 T cell receptor beta chains from the same sample are listed, as sequenced in a study of cytomegalovirus exposure and HLA in healthy donors. PCR used 60 Vbeta primers and 13 Jbeta primers. The method was immunoSEQ multiplex PCR; TCRdb's version includes in-frame clones alone and lacks a portion of them. In the table there are 90,000 to 110,000 clones, under 85% of which are singletons. The specimen sequenced was PBMCs. The receptors here all came from a man aged 25-45 years in good health and CMV-seronegative.

The chain's CDR3 is CASSQGSMGQPQHF. DNA for the CDR3: TGCGCCAGCAGCCAAGGGAGCATGGGTCAGCCCCAGCATTTT. The V gene is TRBV4-1, the J gene TRBJ1-5; D is undetermined. The germline gives CDR1 MGHRA, CDR2 YSYEKL. The length of the CDR3 is 14 residues. V was cut by 1 base and J by 6 bases, with 10 bases left in between.

The chain joins TRBV5-1 to TRBJ2-5; TRBD1 matches at 7 bases. The J segment lost 2 bases and the V segment lost 4 bases, leaving 2 bases of the junction unmatched. CDR1 is SGHRS, CDR2 YFSETQ, per germline. This CDR3 comprises 13 residues. CDR3 amino acids: CASSGGQQETQYF. The CDR3 DNA sequence: TGCGCCAGCAGCGGGGGACAGCAAGAGACCCAGTACTTC.

V is TRBV28 and J is TRBJ1-2, with no clear D. The CDR3 consists of 18 residues. V was cut by 4 bases and J by 0 bases, with 21 bases left in between. The germline CDR1 and CDR2 sequences are MDHEN and SYDVKM. The CDR3 DNA reads TGTGCCAGCAGTTCTATGTTGGCCAGCACACTATCTAACTATGGCTACACCTTC. Its protein product is CASSSMLASTLSNYGYTF.

CDR3 sequence reads: CASSLGGLGETQYF. DNA of the CDR3: TGCGCCAGCAGCTTAGGAGGATTGGGGGAGACCCAGTACTTC. The chain has TRBV5-1 and TRBJ2-5; D perhaps matches TRBD2 (5 bases). The V and J ends lost 2 bases and 5 bases respectively, with 13 bases between them. The CDR3 has 14 amino acids. Germline V CDR1 and CDR2: SGHRS, YFSETQ. Supplemented by reference TRBV5-1 and TRBJ2-5, the full variable domain reads KAGVTQTPRYLIKTRGQQVTLSCSPISGHRSVSWYQQTPGQGLQFLFEYFSETQRNKGNFPGRFSGRQFSNSRSEMNVSTLELGDSALYLCASSLGGLGETQYFGPGTRLLVL.

This chain links TRBV5-8 with TRBJ1-6, with 7 bases that match TRBD1. Germline lookup yields CDR1 SGHTS and CDR2 YDEGEE. With 4 bases clipped from V and 7 bases from J, the junction kept 8 bases outside the gene matches. The CDR3 sequence is 15 residues long. The CDR3 sequence is CASSPRQGNNSPLHF. CDR3 in DNA: TGTGCCAGCAGCCCTCGACAGGGCAACAATTCACCCCTCCACTTT.

This clone has a single count. The chain carries TRBV6-4 and TRBJ2-2, with 7 bases matching TRBD2. V lost 7 bases and J lost 7; bases outside the gene matches: 12. The CDR3 runs to 15 residues. Germline CDR1 and CDR2: MRHNA and SNTAGT. The CDR3 DNA sequence: TGTGCCAGCAAGGGCCTAGCGGTGGAAGGCGGGGAGCTGTTTTTT. Protein sequence: CASKGLAVEGGELFF.

J is TRBJ1-5 and V is TRBV5-6; D unclear. The V end was cut by 4 bases, the J end by 2 bases, with 10 bases between. Germline CDR1 reads SGHDT; CDR2 reads YYEEEE. CDR3 length: 14 residues. This CDR3 reads CASSPGYGNQPQHF. In DNA, the CDR3 is TGTGCCAGCAGCCCCGGTTATGGCAATCAGCCCCAGCATTTT.

This clone was detected only once. This chain connects TRBV2 to TRBJ2-5; 7 bases agree with TRBD2. J lost 7 bases, V lost 7 bases, and 15 bases had no gene match. The CDR3 covers 15 residues. Germline V gene lookup returns CDR1 SNHLY and CDR2 FYNNEI. CDR3 nucleotide sequence: TGTGCCAGCACCTCACTAGCGTCCCTCCGGGGGACCCAGTACTTC. It specifies CASTSLASLRGTQYF.

The chain employs TRBV28 and TRBJ2-7; a possible D gene is TRBD1 (6 bases). V lost 3 bases and J lost 1, with 13 bases in between. This CDR3 has 15 amino acids. Germline lookup yields CDR1 MDHEN and CDR2 SYDVKM. CDR3 residues: CASSLGQGPSYEQYF. The CDR3 DNA reads TGTGCCAGCAGTTTGGGTCAGGGGCCTTCCTACGAGCAGTACTTC.

This clone appeared once. The gene calls are TRBV11-3 and TRBJ2-7; 9 positions match TRBD1. The CDR3 extends over 15 amino acids. With V trimmed by 3 bases and J by 2 bases, 5 bases remained unmatched. Germline V gene sequence: CDR1 SGHNT, CDR2 YENEEA. CDR3 coding DNA: TGTGCCAGCAGCTTTGGGGGACAGGGCGCCTACGAGCAGTACTTC. Translation: CASSFGGQGAYEQYF.

This chain joins TRBV19 and TRBJ1-2; D gene ambiguous. The CDR3 loop spans 13 amino acids. Germline-derived CDR1 and CDR2 are LNHDA and SQIVND (reference sequence). The V gene lost 6 bases and the J gene lost 4 bases, with 12 bases spanning the gap. In DNA, the CDR3 is TGTGCCAGTAGGATTGGAGGGCTCTATGGCTACACCTTC. It codes for CASRIGGLYGYTF.

The chain employs TRBV28 and TRBJ2-7, with D perhaps matching TRBD1 (6 bases). The CDR3 runs 13 residues. Germline V CDR1 and CDR2: MDHEN, SYDVKM. Trimming left V 6 bases short and J 2 bases short, with 11 bases between. The CDR3 loop reads CASRGKGAYEQYF. In DNA, the CDR3 is TGTGCCAGCAGGGGGAAGGGGGCCTACGAGCAGTACTTC.

The rearrangement joins TRBV11-2 to TRBJ1-2; 7 positions match TRBD1. The trim removed 2 bases at V and 4 bases at J, leaving 1 base unmatched. This CDR3 is 13 amino acids long. Germline CDR1 reads SGHAT; CDR2 reads FQNNGV. The chain's CDR3 is CASSLRDSYGYTF. As DNA, the CDR3 is TGTGCCAGCAGCTTACGGGACAGCTATGGCTACACCTTC. The full variable domain, its missing parts supplied by reference TRBV11-2 and TRBJ1-2, is EAGVAQSPRYKIIEKRQSVAFWCNPISGHATLYWYQQILGQGPKLLIQFQNNGVVDDSQLPKDRFSAERLKGVDSTLKIQPAKLEDSAVYLCASSLRDSYGYTFGSGTRLTVV.

The V and J genes are TRBV7-8 and TRBJ2-7; perhaps TRBD2 as D (6 bases). Trimming stripped 2 bases from V and 5 bases from J, with 13 bases between. This CDR3 is built from 14 residues. Germline CDR1 and CDR2: SGHVS and FQNEAQ. CDR3 sequence (DNA): TGTGCCAGCAGCTTAATAAGGCGGGGCCACGAGCAGTACTTC. This gives the protein CASSLIRRGHEQYF.

The V and J genes are TRBV19 and TRBJ2-6; D is uncertain. V shed 10 bases and J shed 2 bases, with 9 bases lying between them. Germline V gives CDR1 LNHDA, CDR2 SQIVND (reference sequence). The CDR3 is 13 amino acids. The CDR3 reads CATDTAGANVLTF. In nucleotides, the CDR3 is TGTGCCACAGACACCGCTGGGGCCAACGTCCTGACTTTC.

The chain couples TRBV9 to TRBJ2-7, with D unresolved. Per the germline V gene, CDR1 is SGDLS and CDR2 is YYNGEE. V was cut by 0 bases and J by 4 bases, with 11 bases left in between. The CDR3 spans 14 residues. The chain's CDR3 is CASSVAAGLYEQYF. The CDR3, as DNA: TGTGCCAGCAGCGTAGCCGCCGGGTTATACGAGCAGTACTTC.

On this clone itself: The junction departs from the called germline gene at one end, perhaps through a read error. V gene TRBV27 combines with J gene TRBJ2-7, with D tentatively TRBD1 (5 bases). In germline, CDR1 is MNHEY, CDR2 SMNVEV (reference sequence). This CDR3 is built from 13 residues. CDR3 bases: TGTGCCAGCACTCAGGGTTCCTCCCACGAGCAGTACTTC. Translated: CASTQGSSHEQYF.

The chain is built from TRBV5-1 and TRBJ1-2; 10 bases are a match to TRBD1. Germline CDR1 and CDR2: SGHRS and YFSETQ. The V gene end was trimmed by 7 bases and the J gene end by 9 bases; junction bases not matched to a gene: 12. The CDR3 spans 14 residues. DNA for the CDR3: TGCGCCAGCTCGCCGACCGGGACAGGGGATCGCTACACCTTC. Translated, it gives CASSPTGTGDRYTF.

The chain uses TRBV7-9 and TRBJ2-7, with 8 nucleotides matching TRBD1. The J segment lost 3 bases and the V segment lost 2 bases, leaving 3 bases of the junction unmatched. CDR3 length: 14 amino acids. Per the germline V gene, CDR1 is SEHNR and CDR2 is FQNEAQ (reference sequence). The CDR3 DNA reads as TGTGCCAGCAGCTTACCGGGACAGGACTACGAGCAGTACTTC. It specifies CASSLPGQDYEQYF.

This rearrangement joins TRBV11-2 to TRBJ2-3, with D possibly TRBD2 on 5 matching bases. Between the trimmed V and J ends, which lost 3 bases and 0 bases, there was a span of 19 bases. Looked up from germline, CDR1 is SGHAT and CDR2 is FQNNGV. The CDR3 covers 18 residues. The CDR3 DNA is TGTGCCAGCAGCTTGCGAGCGGTCCCCTCACAGAGCACAGATACGCAGTATTTT. Amino acids: CASSLRAVPSQSTDTQYF. The full variable domain, its missing parts supplied by reference TRBV11-2 and TRBJ2-3, is EAGVAQSPRYKIIEKRQSVAFWCNPISGHATLYWYQQILGQGPKLLIQFQNNGVVDDSQLPKDRFSAERLKGVDSTLKIQPAKLEDSAVYLCASSLRAVPSQSTDTQYFGPGTRLTVL.

V and J are TRBV28 and TRBJ1-2; a possible D gene is TRBD1 (5 bases). This CDR3 has 14 amino acids. The V gene lost 5 bases and the J gene lost 4 bases, with 14 bases spanning the gap. CDR1 and CDR2 from the germline V gene are MDHEN and SYDVKM. The chain's CDR3 is CASSPGNRLYGYTF. CDR3 bases: TGTGCCAGCAGTCCAGGGAACCGCCTCTATGGCTACACCTTC.

The chain uses TRBV7-8 and TRBJ2-7, with 8 bases that match TRBD2. Germline CDR1 is SGHVS and CDR2 is FQNEAQ. V trimming: 5 bases; J trimming: 4 bases; junction bases outside the gene matches: 16. The CDR3 runs 17 residues. DNA for the CDR3: TGTGCCAGCAGCCAGACGGGGGGGGGAAGCGTGGTTTACGAGCAGTACTTC. Amino acids: CASSQTGGGSVVYEQYF.

V is TRBV28 and J is TRBJ2-2; 12 positions agree with TRBD2. Trimming removed 4 bases from V and 3 bases from J; junction bases left unmatched: 3. The CDR3 spans 16 residues. CDR1 is MDHEN, CDR2 SYDVKM, per germline. The CDR3 DNA sequence: TGTGCCAGCAGTTCTAGCGGGAGGGCCTACACCGGGGAGCTGTTTTTT. It is translated as CASSSSGRAYTGELFF.

This clone was counted once. The V gene is TRBV19, the J gene TRBJ1-4; D gene unclear. This CDR3 spans 14 amino acids. The germline V and J ends were trimmed by 1 base and 8 bases, with 11 bases remaining between them. Germline V lookup: CDR1 LNHDA, CDR2 SQIVND (reference sequence). DNA for the CDR3: TGTGCCAGTAGTATAGCGGGGATTTGGGAAAAACTGTTTTTT. It codes for CASSIAGIWEKLFF.

The CDR3 sequence is CASSSSADYGYTF. CDR3 sequence (DNA): TGTGCCAGCAGCTCCTCAGCGGACTATGGCTACACCTTC. The chain carries TRBV7-2 and TRBJ1-2; no clear D gene. The V gene lost 4 bases and the J gene lost 3 bases, with 9 bases spanning the gap. This CDR3 has 13 amino acids. The germline V gene encodes CDR1 SGHTA and CDR2 FQGNSA.

In this sample, this clone turned up a few times. The chain links TRBV10-2 to TRBJ1-1; TRBD1 matches at 8 bases. V lost 6 bases and J lost 7; bases outside the gene matches: 4. The CDR3 consists of 12 residues. Germline V gene data show CDR1 as WSHSY and CDR2 as SAAADI. In nucleotides, the CDR3 is TGCGCCAGCAGATATGGGACAGGTGAAGCTTTCTTT. This codes for CASRYGTGEAFF.

The J gene is TRBJ1-3, the V gene TRBV11-2; D is ambiguous. The length of the CDR3 is 16 residues. Germline CDR1 and CDR2: SGHAT and FQNNGV. The V gene lost 0 bases and the J gene lost 2 bases, with 11 bases spanning the gap. CDR3 in amino acids: CASSLDGGRTGNTIYF. The DNA of the CDR3 is TGTGCCAGCAGCTTAGACGGAGGCCGAACTGGAAACACCATATATTTT.

V gene TRBV6-5 combines with J gene TRBJ1-5; no reliable D call. Trimming shortened V by 5 bases and J by 5 bases, and 13 bases separated the two germline ends. Germline CDR1 MNHEY, CDR2 SVGAGI. The length of the CDR3 is 14 residues. CDR3 in amino acids: CASSPVGPHQPQHF. The CDR3 region has the DNA TGTGCCAGCAGTCCAGTTGGGCCCCATCAGCCCCAGCATTTT.